This TCR beta chain was captured in a study of T cells after yellow fever vaccination. Overall study findings and caveats: Post-booster reappearance was seen for most primary-vaccination clones (just over 95% CD4, 80% to 90% CD8).

Many counts were recorded for this clonotype. Its cognate antigen is unknown. 5'RACE template switching added a universal primer site and UMIs to TCR cDNA. MiXCR was run by TCRdb on the 5' RACE reads, yielding one entry per CDR3 protein. The sample lists hundreds of thousands of distinct CDR3 sequences; about an eighth were seen once. The source was CD4+ T cells sorted from PBMCs, collected 15 days after the yellow fever booster vaccination. This clonotype originated in a man aged 18-30 years who received the YFV17D yellow fever vaccine.

CDR3 nucleotide sequence: TGCGCCAGCAGCCTCGACAGGCCCGACACTGAAGCTTTCTTT. Its translation is CASSLDRPDTEAFF. The V call is TRBV5-1, the J call TRBJ1-1, with D maybe TRBD1 (6 bases). Germline V gene sequence: CDR1 SGHRS, CDR2 YFSETQ. This CDR3 region has 14 residues. Trimming removed 4 bases from V and 3 bases from J, with 13 bases in between. Looking up the rest from reference TRBV5-1 and TRBJ1-1 gives the full variable domain: KAGVTQTPRYLIKTRGQQVTLSCSPISGHRSVSWYQQTPGQGLQFLFEYFSETQRNKGNFPGRFSGRQFSNSRSEMNVSTLELGDSALYLCASSLDRPDTEAFFGQGTRLTVV.